The rows below give T cell receptor beta chains drawn from one sample of a study of PD-L1 blockade in urothelial cancer. Assay used: immunoSEQ multiplex PCR; TCRdb lists only in-frame clones, some missing. The sample holds about 71,000 clones, roughly 89% seen once. This sample comprised PBMCs, obtained around atezolizumab (anti-PD-L1) treatment. These receptor sequences come from a man in his 60s with urothelial cancer. Both conserved end residues are part of each CDR3. The order of the fields is clone size, D gene, V gene, J gene, CDR3 length, CDR3 protein, CDR3 DNA. D genes are given only for firm matches. Expanded clones are given a class, and other clones once, few, many or no size at all.

abundance: NA; d_gene: TRBD2; v_gene: TRBV2; j_gene: TRBJ2-1; len: 18; CDR3aa: CASSRRLAGASSGNEQFF; CDR3nt: TGTGCCAGCAGTAGACGACTAGCGGGGGCGTCCTCGGGCAATGAGCAGTTCTTC
abundance: NA; d_gene: TRBD1; v_gene: TRBV6-6; j_gene: TRBJ2-3; len: 15; CDR3aa: CASSWGQGITDTQYF; CDR3nt: TGTGCCAGCAGCTGGGGACAGGGGATAACAGATACGCAGTATTTT
abundance: NA; d_gene: TRBD1; v_gene: TRBV6-5; j_gene: TRBJ2-7; len: 14; CDR3aa: CASSYTDRGGEQYF; CDR3nt: TGTGCCAGCAGTTACACAGACAGGGGCGGCGAGCAGTACTTC
abundance: NA; d_gene: NA; v_gene: TRBV30; j_gene: TRBJ1-2; len: 14; CDR3aa: CAWSEGYRNYGYTF; CDR3nt: TGTGCCTGGAGTGAGGGGTACCGTAACTATGGCTACACCTTC
abundance: once; d_gene: NA; v_gene: TRBV2; j_gene: TRBJ1-4; len: 14; CDR3aa: CASSDGATNEKLFF; CDR3nt: TGTGCCAGCAGTGACGGGGCAACTAATGAAAAACTGTTTTTT
abundance: NA; d_gene: NA; v_gene: TRBV7-9; j_gene: TRBJ2-7; len: 14; CDR3aa: CASSNPGLPYEQYF; CDR3nt: TGTGCCAGCAGCAACCCGGGACTGCCCTACGAGCAGTACTTC
abundance: NA; d_gene: TRBD1; v_gene: TRBV19; j_gene: TRBJ1-1; len: 12; CDR3aa: CASSGGNTEAFF; CDR3nt: TGTGCCAGCTCAGGGGGGAACACTGAAGCTTTCTTT
abundance: NA; d_gene: NA; v_gene: TRBV7-8; j_gene: TRBJ1-2; len: 16; CDR3aa: CASSSKRQDANYGYTF; CDR3nt: TGTGCCAGCAGCTCAAAAAGACAGGATGCAAACTATGGCTACACCTTC
abundance: NA; d_gene: TRBD1; v_gene: TRBV9; j_gene: TRBJ2-2; len: 15; CDR3aa: CASSGQTGGGGELFF; CDR3nt: TGTGCCAGCAGCGGACAGACAGGGGGCGGCGGGGAGCTGTTTTTT
abundance: NA; d_gene: NA; v_gene: TRBV7-6; j_gene: TRBJ2-7; len: 14; CDR3aa: CASSRTLSSYEQYF; CDR3nt: TGTGCCAGCAGCCGGACTCTCAGCTCCTACGAGCAGTACTTC
abundance: NA; d_gene: NA; v_gene: TRBV6-5; j_gene: TRBJ1-2; len: 15; CDR3aa: CASSDYVDSNYGYTF; CDR3nt: TGTGCCAGCAGTGACTATGTGGACAGTAACTATGGCTACACCTTC
abundance: NA; d_gene: TRBD1; v_gene: TRBV9; j_gene: TRBJ1-3; len: 16; CDR3aa: CASSGSTGDLGNTIYF; CDR3nt: TGTGCCAGCAGCGGATCAACAGGGGATCTGGGAAACACCATATATTTT
abundance: few; d_gene: TRBD1; v_gene: TRBV18; j_gene: TRBJ1-1; len: 14; CDR3aa: CASSPSRGRTEAFF; CDR3nt: TGTGCCAGCTCACCCTCCAGGGGGAGGACTGAAGCTTTCTTT
abundance: once; d_gene: TRBD1; v_gene: TRBV5-1; j_gene: TRBJ1-1; len: 15; CDR3aa: CASSLGGQLNTEAFF; CDR3nt: TGCGCCAGCAGCTTGGGGGGACAGTTGAACACTGAAGCTTTCTTT
abundance: once; d_gene: NA; v_gene: TRBV28; j_gene: TRBJ1-6; len: 14; CDR3aa: CASRPPSQFSPLHF; CDR3nt: TGTGCCAGCAGACCCCCCTCCCAGTTTTCACCCCTCCACTTT
abundance: NA; d_gene: TRBD1; v_gene: TRBV5-6; j_gene: TRBJ2-1; len: 15; CDR3aa: CASSYRGPNYNEQFF; CDR3nt: TGTGCCAGCAGTTACAGGGGGCCCAACTACAATGAGCAGTTCTTC
abundance: NA; d_gene: NA; v_gene: TRBV5-1; j_gene: TRBJ1-2; len: 15; CDR3aa: CASSLGDTLDGGYTF; CDR3nt: TGCGCCAGCAGCTTGGGTGACACACTCGATGGGGGCTACACCTTC
abundance: NA; d_gene: TRBD1; v_gene: TRBV27; j_gene: TRBJ1-1; len: 17; CDR3aa: CASSLTGGILMNTEAFF; CDR3nt: TGTGCCAGCAGTTTAACAGGGGGCATACTTATGAACACTGAAGCTTTCTTT
abundance: NA; d_gene: NA; v_gene: TRBV2; j_gene: TRBJ1-2; len: 11; CDR3aa: CASSARLGYTF; CDR3nt: TGTGCCAGCAGTGCGAGGCTTGGCTACACCTTC
abundance: once; d_gene: NA; v_gene: TRBV29-1; j_gene: TRBJ1-1; len: 12; CDR3aa: CSVGGGQTEAFF; CDR3nt: TGCAGCGTTGGGGGGGGGCAGACTGAAGCTTTCTTT
abundance: NA; d_gene: TRBD1; v_gene: TRBV28; j_gene: TRBJ2-7; len: 16; CDR3aa: CASSFGTLRTGGEQYF; CDR3nt: TGTGCCAGCAGTTTCGGTACCCTAAGGACAGGGGGGGAGCAGTACTTC
abundance: NA; d_gene: TRBD1; v_gene: TRBV4-3; j_gene: TRBJ1-2; len: 13; CDR3aa: CASSRGQGEGYTF; CDR3nt: TGCGCCAGCAGCCGGGGACAGGGAGAGGGCTACACCTTC